Each of the 24 T cell receptor beta chains below was sequenced from the same sample in a study of regulatory T cells in long-lasting Graves disease. Indicated time point: newly diagnosed GD, antithyroid drugs for less than 3 months. PBMC-derived RNA was used for the TCR library. Researchers made TCR beta libraries by using iRepertoire HTBI primers and running Arm-PCR on CDR3 regions. Using its own MiXCR run on the multiplex PCR reads, TCRdb lists one record per CDR3 protein. The sample includes around 500,000 distinct CDR3 sequences, approximately 12% of them seen just once. The sample also formed part of further work on T cells in Graves' hyperthyroidism and ophthalmopathy.

The sample consisted of peripheral blood mononuclear cells (PBMCs), taken at new diagnosis, from a patient treated with antithyroid drugs. The receptors derive from a woman between 25 and 40 years old with Graves disease.

This clonotype has a count of ten or more. This sequence joins TRBV11-2 and TRBJ1-1, with TRBD1 as a possible D gene (5 bases). Trimming stripped 5 bases from V and 7 bases from J, with 14 bases between. Looked up from germline, CDR1 is SGHAT and CDR2 is FQNNGV. CDR3 length equals 13 residues. This CDR3 is CASSPGHRLEAFF. The CDR3 DNA is TGTGCCAGCAGCCCCGGACACCGGCTTGAAGCTTTCTTT.

The chain couples TRBV24-1 to TRBJ1-5; possible D gene TRBD1, 5 bases. This CDR3 has 13 residues. V lost 9 bases and J lost 2, with 10 bases in between. Looked up from germline, CDR1 is KGHDR and CDR2 is SFDVKD. DNA for the CDR3: TGTGCCACCGCAGGGTACGGCAATCAGCCCCAGCATTTT. It codes for CATAGYGNQPQHF.

This clonotype was observed at least ten times. The gene calls are TRBV29-1 and TRBJ2-5, with D tentatively TRBD2 (6 bases). The CDR3 consists of 16 residues. Germline lookup yields CDR1 SQVTM and CDR2 ANQGSEA. V gave up 1 base and J gave up 5 bases, with 20 bases separating them. The CDR3 sequence: CSVEAGVGAVEETQYF. For the CDR3, the DNA is TGCAGCGTTGAAGCGGGGGTAGGGGCAGTGGAGGAGACCCAGTACTTC.

This clonotype has a single count. A much more abundant neighbour one base away suggests this may be a read error. The J gene is TRBJ2-7, the V gene TRBV29-1; TRBD2 matches 11 bases. With the DNA end fitting TRBJ2-3 better, the J assignment may be wrong. This CDR3 is built from 14 residues. Germline CDR1 is SQVTM and CDR2 is ANQGSEA. This chain's CDR3 is CSVRLAGNTGTQYF. Here the CDR3 DNA reads TGCAGCGTTCGACTAGCGGGAAACACAGGTACGCAGTATTTT.

The chain joins TRBV6-2 or TRBV6-3 to TRBJ2-2; D is possibly TRBD2 (7 bases). CDR1 MNHEY and CDR2 SVGEGT come from the germline V gene. This CDR3 spans 14 amino acids. The germline V and J ends were trimmed by 10 bases and 6 bases, with 18 bases remaining between them. The chain's CDR3 is CATNGGGAAGELFF. In DNA, the CDR3 is TGTGCCACCAATGGGGGGGGCGCAGCCGGGGAGCTGTTTTTT.

This clonotype was picked up a small number of times. The CDR3 nucleotides are TGTGCCAGTGGGACAGGGAACCAGCCCCAGCATTTT. Translated: CASGTGNQPQHF. The genes are TRBV28 and TRBJ1-5; TRBD1 matches 9 bases. From germline, CDR1 is MDHEN and CDR2 SYDVKM. The CDR3 has 12 residues. V lost 9 bases and J lost 7; bases outside the gene matches: 4.

This clonotype was picked up many times. The chain carries TRBV18 and TRBJ2-1, with D unresolved. With 5 bases removed from V and 8 bases from J, the gap between germline ends came to 7 bases. Germline-derived CDR1 and CDR2 are KGHSH and LQKENI. This CDR3 is 11 amino acids long. CDR3 sequence: CASSTEYEQFF. The DNA for the CDR3 is TGTGCCAGCTCAACCGAGTATGAGCAGTTCTTC. Supplemented by reference TRBV18 and TRBJ2-1, the full variable domain reads NAGVMQNPRHLVRRRGQEARLRCSPMKGHSHVYWYRQLPEEGLKFMVYLQKENIIDESGMPKERFSAEFPKEGPSILRIQQVVRGDSAAYFCASSTEYEQFFGPGTRLTVL.

This clonotype was detected many times. This sequence joins TRBV2 and TRBJ1-2, with 9 bases lining up with TRBD1. The V segment lost 1 base and the J segment 6 bases; nucleotides outside the gene matches: 3. Germline CDR1 SNHLY, CDR2 FYNNEI. The CDR3 loop spans 14 amino acids. CDR3 residues: CASSEDRGLNGYTF. In DNA form, the CDR3 reads TGTGCCAGCAGTGAAGACAGGGGGCTAAATGGCTACACCTTC.

This clonotype was recorded a few times. The V and J genes are TRBV6-2 or TRBV6-3 and TRBJ2-1; D not resolved. Per the germline V gene, CDR1 is MNHEY and CDR2 is SVGEGT. The germline V and J ends were trimmed by 5 bases and 5 bases, with 10 bases remaining between them. The CDR3 runs to 13 residues. CDR3 protein: CASSERAHNEQFF. The DNA for the CDR3 is TGTGCCAGCAGTGAACGCGCCCACAATGAGCAGTTCTTC.

The chain combines TRBV18 with TRBJ1-1; D ambiguous. The V and J ends lost 4 bases and 1 base respectively, with 7 bases between them. CDR3 length: 13 amino acids. CDR1 KGHSH and CDR2 LQKENI come from the germline V gene. DNA of the CDR3: TGTGCCAGCTCACTACATAAGAACACTGAAGCTTTCTTT. Encoded protein: CASSLHKNTEAFF.

This clonotype was recorded many times. The chain combines TRBV3-1 with TRBJ2-7; 10 bases map to TRBD1. V lost 4 bases to trimming and J lost 5 bases; unmatched junction nucleotides: 5. The CDR3 runs to 14 residues. Per germline, CDR1 LGHDT and CDR2 YNNKEL (reference sequence). In DNA form, the CDR3 reads TGTGCCAGCAGCCCGGACAGGGGGAGAGACGAGCAGTACTTC. Translation: CASSPDRGRDEQYF.

This clonotype has ten or more counts. The chain carries TRBV12-3 or TRBV12-4 and TRBJ1-1; 8 bases fit TRBD1. The CDR3 length is 14 residues. Germline trimming cut 6 bases from V and 2 bases from J; bases unmatched to any gene: 5. CDR3 sequence: CASRIQGVNTEAFF. DNA for the CDR3: TGTGCCAGCAGGATACAGGGGGTCAACACTGAAGCTTTCTTT.

This clonotype was seen at least ten times. The gene calls are TRBV12-3 or TRBV12-4 and TRBJ2-1; D is possibly TRBD1 (5 bases). This CDR3 is built from 14 residues. Trimming took off 2 bases at V and 1 base at J, with 6 bases between the two ends. As DNA, the CDR3 is TGTGCCAGCAGTTTAAAGGGGTCCTACAATGAGCAGTTCTTC. Residues: CASSLKGSYNEQFF.

The chain has TRBV9 and TRBJ2-2; 12 bases agree with TRBD1. Trimming cost V 1 base and J 7 bases; bases outside gene matches: 11. Germline V gene data show CDR1 as SGDLS and CDR2 as YYNGEE. The CDR3 consists of 18 residues. The CDR3, as DNA: TGTGCCAGCAGCGTAACCCCGGGGACAGGGGGCGATTTCGGGGAGCTGTTTTTT. Protein sequence: CASSVTPGTGGDFGELFF.

This clonotype was detected ten times or more. The V call is TRBV7-8, the J call TRBJ1-5; the match to TRBD1 covers 7 bases. The CDR3 extends over 15 amino acids. Germline CDR1 and CDR2: SGHVS and FQNEAQ. The ends lost 3 bases at V and 9 bases at J; junction bases unmatched: 11. CDR3 sequence reads: CASSFYRGEGRPQHF. The CDR3, as DNA: TGTGCCAGCAGCTTCTACAGGGGAGAGGGGCGGCCCCAGCATTTT.

This clonotype appeared a few times. The junction differs from germline at one of its ends, possibly a read error. This sequence joins TRBV24-1 and TRBJ2-5, with 9 bases that match TRBD1. CDR1 is KGHDR, CDR2 SFDVKD, per germline. CDR3 length: 16 residues. The CDR3 sequence is CVTSDLGTGNGETQYF. CDR3 coding DNA: TGTGTCACCAGTGACCTCGGGACAGGGAATGGGGAGACCCAGTACTTC.

This clonotype appeared many times. This chain joins TRBV27 and TRBJ2-7; the D is unclear. The length of the CDR3 is 11 residues. The V end was cut by 5 bases, the J end by 3 bases, with 5 bases between. Germline loops: CDR1 MNHEY, CDR2 SMNVEV (reference sequence). Written as DNA, the CDR3 is TGTGCCAGCAGTCCTCACTACGAGCAGTACTTC. Translating it yields CASSPHYEQYF.

The table lists this clonotype with many counts. The V and J genes are TRBV3-1 and TRBJ1-3; D ambiguous. The germline V gene encodes CDR1 LGHDT and CDR2 YNNKEL (reference sequence). CDR3 size: 14 residues. V was shortened by 4 bases and J by 1 base, with 8 bases between the two germline ends. The DNA of the CDR3 is TGTGCCAGCAGCCCCTCGGTTTCTGGAAACACCATATATTTT. It encodes CASSPSVSGNTIYF.

This clonotype was detected ten times or more. The CDR3 here is CASRVAGGNEQFF. The CDR3 DNA sequence: TGCGCCAGCAGAGTAGCGGGAGGGAATGAGCAGTTCTTC. The chain uses TRBV5-1 and TRBJ2-1, with TRBD2 matching over 11 bases. The junction had 2 bases not matched to a gene; V was cut back by 5 bases and J by 7 bases. The germline V gene encodes CDR1 SGHRS and CDR2 YFSETQ. CDR3 length equals 13 residues.

This clonotype was recorded at least ten times. The V call is TRBV5-1, the J call TRBJ1-4; D gene ambiguous. Trimming stripped 2 bases from V and 5 bases from J, with 13 bases between. This CDR3 has 15 residues. Germline CDR1 and CDR2: SGHRS and YFSETQ. CDR3: CASSFRQALNEKLFF. CDR3 coding DNA: TGCGCCAGCAGCTTTCGGCAGGCCCTAAATGAAAAACTGTTTTTT.

This clonotype appeared many times. The chain carries TRBV24-1 and TRBJ1-5; the D is unclear. Germline CDR1 is KGHDR and CDR2 is SFDVKD. This CDR3 contains 14 residues. V was clipped by 3 bases and J by 4 bases, with 9 bases between them. CDR3 residues: CATSDIGSNQPQHF. CDR3 nucleotides: TGTGCCACCAGTGATATCGGCTCAAATCAGCCCCAGCATTTT.

Many counts were recorded for this clonotype. CDR3 bases: TGTGCCATCAGTGAGTCGGGTAACACTGAAGCTTTCTTT. It codes for CAISESGNTEAFF. This chain joins TRBV10-3 and TRBJ1-1; D is unresolved. This CDR3 contains 13 residues. Germline-derived CDR1 and CDR2 are ENHRY and SYGVKD. The V end was cut by 0 bases, the J end by 2 bases, with 4 bases between.

This clonotype was detected ten times or more. The chain links TRBV11-2 to TRBJ2-1; 8 bases match TRBD2. The V gene's germline CDR1 is SGHAT and CDR2 FQNNGV. V gave up 3 bases and J gave up 7 bases; unmatched junction bases: 14. The length of the CDR3 is 17 residues. The CDR3 here is CASSFSRAGVSGNEQFF. CDR3 DNA sequence: TGTGCCAGCAGCTTTTCCCGAGCGGGAGTCTCTGGTAATGAGCAGTTCTTC. Variable domain in full (rest from reference TRBV11-2 and TRBJ2-1): EAGVAQSPRYKIIEKRQSVAFWCNPISGHATLYWYQQILGQGPKLLIQFQNNGVVDDSQLPKDRFSAERLKGVDSTLKIQPAKLEDSAVYLCASSFSRAGVSGNEQFFGPGTRLTVL.

This clonotype was recorded many times. This chain links TRBV24-1 with TRBJ1-2, with D possibly matching TRBD1 (6 bases). With 6 bases removed from V and 4 bases from J, the gap between germline ends came to 11 bases. The CDR3 covers 13 residues. Germline V gene lookup returns CDR1 KGHDR and CDR2 SFDVKD. The CDR3: CATSRQVPYGYTF. Here the CDR3 DNA reads TGTGCCACCAGTCGACAGGTGCCCTATGGCTACACCTTC.